The subject of this entry is one T cell receptor beta chain. Its antigen is not identified. Trimming removed 2 bases at V and 2 bases at J, with 6 bases between. The CDR3 is made up of 13 amino acids. Germline assignment: CDR1 SEHNR and CDR2 FQNEAQ (reference sequence). Sequencing used immunoSEQ multiplex PCR; TCRdb keeps in-frame clones, though not all of them. The sample carries 70,000 to 95,000 clones, around 93% recorded once. This sample is drawn from a study of graft-versus-host responses after intestinal transplantation. Across the study: After anti-thymocyte globulin induction, recipients took tacrolimus and steroids for about 3 years.

The study's findings and limits: Early post-transplant falls in HvG clones accompanied the peak levels of circulating GvH clones. Elevated graft-versus-host to host-versus-graft clonal ratios in allografts were recorded for patients with graft-donor T cell macrochimerism. Present in recipient marrow, GvH clones included some that appeared first in ileum or blood.

The sequenced sample was unstimulated CD8+ T cells sorted from spleen or lymph node cells, obtained before transplant. The chain employs TRBV7-9 and TRBJ2-5; no reliable D call. This sequence originates from a human donor who was the organ donor for an intestinal transplant. Here the CDR3 DNA reads TGTGCCAGCAGCTTAACGGTACAAGAGACCCAGTACTTC. This sequence encodes CASSLTVQETQYF.